A selection of T cell receptor beta chains follows, all from one sample in a study of cytomegalovirus exposure and HLA in healthy donors. Profiling relied on immunoSEQ multiplex PCR, and the TCRdb table lists in-frame clones only, not all of them. The profile covers 160,000 or so clones, with about 83% appearing a single time and around 0.93% taken by the ten largest. The sample consisted of PBMCs. The receptors derive from a woman aged 25 to 39 in good health and CMV-seronegative. CDR3s include the opening cysteine and the closing phenylalanine or tryptophan. Fields, in order: D gene, J gene, V gene, clone size, CDR3 protein, CDR3 DNA. D genes are given only for firm matches. Part of the rows lack a size; the others show once, few, many or a class for expanded clones.

>NA|TRBJ2-3|TRBV6-5|NA
CASSTRAASTDTQYF
TGTGCCAGCAGTACCAGGGCTGCTAGCACAGATACGCAGTATTTT
>NA|TRBJ1-5|TRBV4-1|NA
CASSLMGGQPQHF
TGCGCCAGCAGCCTCATGGGGGGACAGCCCCAGCATTTT
>NA|TRBJ2-7|TRBV4-1|once
CASSQEFQGAMDEQYF
TGCGCCAGCAGCCAAGAATTCCAGGGCGCAATGGACGAGCAGTACTTC
>NA|TRBJ1-4|TRBV7-8|once
CASSLGPQANEKLFF
TGTGCCAGCAGCTTAGGTCCACAGGCTAATGAAAAACTGTTTTTT
>NA|TRBJ1-1|TRBV5-1|once
CASSLQDTGGTEAFF
TGCGCCAGCAGCTTACAGGACACCGGTGGTACTGAAGCTTTCTTT
>NA|TRBJ1-5|TRBV6-4|NA
CASSPGDNQPQHF
TGTGCCAGCAGTCCCGGGGACAATCAGCCCCAGCATTTT
>TRBD1|TRBJ1-1|TRBV11-2|NA
CASSAWTGRGTEAFF
TGTGCCAGCAGCGCCTGGACAGGGCGGGGCACTGAAGCTTTCTTT
>TRBD2|TRBJ2-1|TRBV7-2|NA
CASSLDGTSVNEQFF
TGTGCCAGCAGCTTAGACGGGACTAGCGTCAATGAGCAGTTCTTC
>NA|TRBJ1-1|TRBV7-2|NA
CASSPYGTEAFF
TGTGCCAGCAGCCCTTACGGCACTGAAGCTTTCTTT
>NA|TRBJ2-3|TRBV10-1|NA
CASSEVSGMTDTQYF
TGCGCCAGCAGTGAGGTCTCAGGGATGACAGATACGCAGTATTTT
>NA|TRBJ2-1|TRBV15|NA
CATSRKSGFLYNEQFF
TGTGCCACCAGCAGAAAGAGCGGGTTCCTGTACAATGAGCAGTTCTTC
>NA|TRBJ2-5|TRBV5-1|once
CASSLEVIGETQYF
TGCGCCAGCAGCTTGGAGGTGATCGGGGAGACCCAGTACTTC
>TRBD1|TRBJ2-7|TRBV5-3|NA
CARGNRGSYEQYF
TGTGCCAGAGGGAACAGGGGCTCCTACGAGCAGTACTTC
>NA|TRBJ2-2|TRBV2|NA
CASSGAGLNTGELFF
TGTGCCAGCAGTGGGGCAGGGTTGAACACCGGGGAGCTGTTTTTT
>TRBD1|TRBJ2-1|TRBV4-3|once
CASSITPGGDEQFF
TGCGCCAGCAGCATCACCCCAGGGGGCGATGAGCAGTTCTTC
>NA|TRBJ2-7|TRBV7-2|NA
CASSFPNRGKVSYEQYF
TGTGCCAGCAGCTTCCCCAACCGGGGTAAAGTCTCCTACGAGCAGTACTTC
>TRBD2|TRBJ2-5|TRBV5-4|once
CASRKAGIAGGQETQYF
TGTGCCAGCAGAAAGGCAGGAATAGCGGGAGGCCAAGAGACCCAGTACTTC
>TRBD2|TRBJ2-2|TRBV9|NA
CASSQRGANTGELFF
TGTGCCAGCAGCCAGCGGGGCGCGAACACCGGGGAGCTGTTTTTT
>TRBD1|TRBJ2-6|TRBV18|NA
CASSSGTGPSGANVLTF
TGTGCCAGCTCATCGGGGACAGGTCCGTCTGGGGCCAACGTCCTGACTTTC
>TRBD1|TRBJ2-7|TRBV27|NA
CASSLYRGAHEQYF
TGTGCCAGCAGTCTCTACAGGGGTGCCCACGAGCAGTACTTC
>NA|TRBJ2-7|TRBV6-1|NA
CASSTQVFSYEQYF
TGTGCCAGCAGCACTCAGGTGTTTTCCTACGAGCAGTACTTC
>TRBD1|TRBJ1-4|TRBV6-5|few
CASSRNRGPNEKLFF
TGTGCCAGCAGCAGAAACAGGGGCCCTAATGAAAAACTGTTTTTT
>NA|TRBJ1-1|TRBV27|once
CASSGTTDLKAFF
TGTGCCAGCAGTGGGACAACGGACCTTAAAGCTTTCTTT
>NA|TRBJ2-3|TRBV12-5|NA
CASGSRTTSTDTQYF
TGTGCTAGTGGTTCCAGAACTACTAGCACAGATACGCAGTATTTT
>NA|TRBJ2-6|TRBV10-3|few
CAIGGSGANVLTF
TGTGCCATCGGGGGCTCCGGGGCCAACGTCCTGACTTTC
>NA|TRBJ1-2|TRBV11-2|NA
CASSVRDKHGYTF
TGTGCCAGCAGCGTCCGGGACAAACATGGCTACACCTTC
>TRBD1|TRBJ2-4|TRBV9|NA
CASSPQDREVQYF
TGTGCCAGCAGCCCCCAAGACAGGGAAGTCCAGTACTTC
>TRBD2|TRBJ2-7|TRBV6-5|NA
CASSSGGYEQYF
TGTGCCAGCAGTTCGGGAGGGTACGAGCAGTACTTC
>TRBD2|TRBJ2-7|TRBV18|NA
CASSLIRLAGHAYEQYF
TGTGCCAGCTCACTAATCAGACTAGCGGGACACGCCTACGAGCAGTACTTC
>NA|TRBJ2-7|TRBV5-1|NA
CASSPREVGEQYF
TGCGCCAGCAGCCCCAGGGAGGTCGGCGAGCAGTACTTC
>TRBD1|TRBJ1-6|TRBV27|NA
CASSFRTGGSPLHF
TGTGCCAGCAGTTTCAGGACAGGGGGCTCACCCCTCCACTTT
>TRBD1|TRBJ2-7|TRBV27|NA
CASTLGGAEQYF
TGTGCCAGCACTTTAGGGGGCGCGGAGCAGTACTTC
>NA|TRBJ1-1|TRBV5-1|NA
CASSLGQPNTEAFF
TGCGCCAGCAGCTTGGGACAGCCGAACACTGAAGCTTTCTTT
>TRBD1|TRBJ2-5|TRBV7-6|NA
CASSVVGQTMYF
TGTGCCAGCAGCGTAGTGGGACAGACGATGTACTTC
>NA|TRBJ2-7|TRBV7-9|once
CASSLATDPYEQYF
TGTGCCAGCAGCTTAGCGACAGACCCCTACGAGCAGTACTTC
>NA|TRBJ1-5|TRBV2|NA
CASSPGEMSNQPQHF
TGTGCCAGCAGCCCAGGGGAGATGAGCAATCAGCCCCAGCATTTT
>TRBD1|TRBJ1-1|TRBV5-6|once
CASSSDRGVHTEAFF
TGTGCCAGCAGCTCGGACAGGGGCGTGCACACTGAAGCTTTCTTT
>TRBD1|TRBJ2-3|TRBV18|NA
CASSPLLTTGVSTDTQYF
TGTGCCAGCTCACCACTTCTGACGACAGGGGTGAGCACAGATACGCAGTATTTT
>TRBD2|TRBJ2-7|TRBV2|NA
CASSVTSGGQILAHEQYF
TGTGCCAGCAGCGTGACTAGCGGGGGGCAGATCCTAGCCCACGAGCAGTACTTC
>TRBD1|TRBJ1-5|TRBV7-9|NA
CASSLVGTGNQPQHF
TGTGCCAGCAGCTTAGTTGGGACAGGGAATCAGCCCCAGCATTTT